This is a list of T cell receptor beta chains from one sample in a study of blood T cell repertoires in COVID-19. The protocol was immunoSEQ multiplex PCR, while the TCRdb copy is restricted to in-frame clones and leaves out a portion. The profile shows about 220,000 clones, about 83% of them singletons. The sample comprised PBMCs or T cells enriched from blood (not recorded which). Source of these receptors: a woman in her thirties or forties who had recovered from COVID-19. Both conserved end residues are part of each CDR3. Fields, in order: V gene, D gene, clone size, J gene, CDR3 protein, CDR3 DNA. The D gene is left open where the match is weak. Clone size, where shown, is once, few, many, or a class for clones that have expanded.

>TRBV4-3|TRBD2|many|TRBJ2-1
CASSQLQLAGGPYNEQFF
TGCGCCAGCAGCCAACTCCAACTAGCGGGAGGCCCCTACAATGAGCAGTTCTTC
>TRBV7-2|-|-|TRBJ1-2
CASSATTGYGYTF
TGTGCCAGCAGCGCAACCACAGGGTATGGCTACACCTTC
>TRBV5-1|-|-|TRBJ1-5
CASSLAGGGQPQHF
TGCGCCAGCAGCTTGGCTGGGGGAGGGCAGCCCCAGCATTTT
>TRBV2|-|-|TRBJ1-2
CASSEEGLDGYTF
TGTGCCAGCAGTGAAGAGGGGCTAGATGGCTACACCTTC
>TRBV7-9|TRBD2|-|TRBJ2-3
CASSGAGRGTDTQYF
TGTGCCAGCAGCGGAGCGGGGCGGGGGACAGATACGCAGTATTTT
>TRBV11-2|-|once|TRBJ1-1
CASSPLVTEAFF
TGTGCCAGCAGCCCCCTTGTGACTGAAGCTTTCTTT
>TRBV27|-|-|TRBJ1-3
CASSLQGFSGNTIYF
TGTGCCAGCAGTTTACAGGGGTTCTCTGGAAACACCATATATTTT
>TRBV6-5|TRBD1|-|TRBJ1-6
CASSYGTGTGGSPLHF
TGTGCCAGCAGTTACGGAACCGGGACAGGAGGTTCACCCCTCCACTTT
>TRBV24-1|-|-|TRBJ2-1
CATSDRTINEQFF
TGTGCCACCAGTGACCGGACTATCAATGAGCAGTTCTTC
>TRBV3-1/TRBV3-2|-|-|TRBJ1-2
CASSQDATGYGYTF
TGTGCCAGCAGCCAAGATGCGACGGGCTATGGCTACACCTTC
>TRBV30|-|-|TRBJ1-2
CAWSVWGEYGYTF
TGTGCCTGGAGTGTATGGGGGGAGTATGGCTACACCTTC
>TRBV25-1|-|-|TRBJ2-4
CASSEPGGAKNIQYF
TGTGCCAGCAGTGAACCAGGGGGGGCCAAAAACATTCAGTACTTC
>TRBV6-1|TRBD2|-|TRBJ2-3
CASSEALQGTAGVPDTQYF
TGTGCCAGCAGTGAAGCCCTCCAGGGTACAGCGGGAGTCCCAGATACGCAGTATTTT
>TRBV18|TRBD2|-|TRBJ2-3
CASSRAGLPNTDTQYF
TGTGCCAGCTCACGAGCGGGACTCCCTAACACAGATACGCAGTATTTT
>TRBV2|-|-|TRBJ1-5
CAKSDTGGNQPQHF
TGTGCCAAAAGCGATACGGGAGGTAATCAGCCCCAGCATTTT
>TRBV9|-|-|TRBJ2-5
CASSERGGVVKETQYF
TGTGCCAGCAGCGAGAGAGGGGGAGTTGTGAAAGAGACCCAGTACTTC